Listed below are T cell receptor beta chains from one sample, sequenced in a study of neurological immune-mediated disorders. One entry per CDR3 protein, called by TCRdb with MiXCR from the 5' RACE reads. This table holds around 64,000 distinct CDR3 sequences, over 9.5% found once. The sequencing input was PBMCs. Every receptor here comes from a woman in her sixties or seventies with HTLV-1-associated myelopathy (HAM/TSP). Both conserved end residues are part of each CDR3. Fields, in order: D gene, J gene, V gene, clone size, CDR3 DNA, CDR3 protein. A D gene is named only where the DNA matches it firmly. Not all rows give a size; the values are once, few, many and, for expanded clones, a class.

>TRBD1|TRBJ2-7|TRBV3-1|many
TGTGCCAGCAGCCAGGGGGACAGCTACGAGCAGTACTTC
CASSQGDSYEQYF
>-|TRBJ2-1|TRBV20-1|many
TGCAGTGCTAGAGTGGGGCAGAACAATGAGCAGTTCTTC
CSARVGQNNEQFF
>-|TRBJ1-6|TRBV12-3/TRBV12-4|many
TGTGCCAGCAGTTCACCTTATAATTCACCCCTCCACTTT
CASSSPYNSPLHF
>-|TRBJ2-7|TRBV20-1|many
TGCAGTGCTAGAGATACCTGGGGCGAAACTTCCTCCTACGAGCAGTACTTC
CSARDTWGETSSYEQYF
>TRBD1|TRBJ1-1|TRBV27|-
TGTGCCAGCAGTCCCTGGACAGGTGGGAACACTGAAGCTTTCTTT
CASSPWTGGNTEAFF
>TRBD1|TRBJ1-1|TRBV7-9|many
TGTGCCAGCAGCTTATCGGGACAGTGGAACACTGAAGCTTTCTTT
CASSLSGQWNTEAFF
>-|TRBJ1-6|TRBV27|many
TGTGCCAGCAGTTTAGTTTCGGGGGGCCTCCACTTT
CASSLVSGGLHF
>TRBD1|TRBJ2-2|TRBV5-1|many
TGCGCCAGCAGCCCAGACAGGGTCGACACCGGGGAGCTGTTTTTT
CASSPDRVDTGELFF
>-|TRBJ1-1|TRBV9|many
TGTGCCAGCAGCGCCTCCCAGACAGGTTATCGCATGAACACTGAAGCTTTCTTT
CASSASQTGYRMNTEAFF
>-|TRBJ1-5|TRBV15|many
TGTGCCACCAGCAGAGATCAGTCCACAAATCAGCCCCAGCATTTT
CATSRDQSTNQPQHF
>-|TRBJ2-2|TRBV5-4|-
TGTGCCAACAGCTTGAGTGTTCGTGGCGCCAGCGGGGAGCTGTTTTTT
CANSLSVRGASGELFF
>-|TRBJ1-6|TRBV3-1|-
TGTGCCAGCAGCCAACATTGGGAGCATTCACCCCTCCACTTT
CASSQHWEHSPLHF
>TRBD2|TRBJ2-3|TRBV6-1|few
TGTGCCAGCAGACGACTAGCGGGATCCACAGATACGCAGTATTTT
CASRRLAGSTDTQYF
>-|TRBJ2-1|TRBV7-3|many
TGTGCCAGCAGACTACCGGGACCGACCCTTGGCAATGAGCAGTTCTTC
CASRLPGPTLGNEQFF
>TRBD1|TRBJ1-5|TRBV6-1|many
TGTGCCAGCAGCCCCGGGGGACAGGGGGCGAGTCAGCCCCAGCATTTT
CASSPGGQGASQPQHF
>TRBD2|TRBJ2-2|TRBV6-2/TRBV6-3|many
TGTGCCAGCAGACTAGCGGGAGGGCCGTATAGGGAGCTGTTTTTT
CASRLAGGPYRELFF
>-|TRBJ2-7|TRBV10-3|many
TGTGCCATCAGTGGGGAGACAGATACCTACGAGCAGTACTTC
CAISGETDTYEQYF
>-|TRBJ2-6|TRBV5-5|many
TGTGCCAGCAGCTCCCTAAAGGGGGCTGGGGCCAACGTCCTGACTTTC
CASSSLKGAGANVLTF
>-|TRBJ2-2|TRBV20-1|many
TGCAGTGCTAGGGAGGGCCCAGACACCGGGGAGCTGTTTTTT
CSAREGPDTGELFF
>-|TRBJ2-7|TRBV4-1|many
TGCGCCAGCAGCCAAGATCCACTAGCAGACTACGAGCAGTACTTC
CASSQDPLADYEQYF
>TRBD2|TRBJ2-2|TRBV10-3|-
TGTGCCATCAGGCCGGGACTAGCGGGCACCGGGGAGCTGGTTTTT
CAIRPGLAGTGELVF
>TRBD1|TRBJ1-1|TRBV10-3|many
TGTGCCATCACGTCGACAGGGAGCACTGAAGCTTTCTTT
CAITSTGSTEAFF
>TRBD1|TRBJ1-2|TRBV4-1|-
TGCGCCAGCAGTCTGACAGGGTCCAATGGCTACACCTTC
CASSLTGSNGYTF
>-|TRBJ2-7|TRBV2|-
TGTGCCAGCAGTACTACAGGGAGAAGTGACGAGCAGTACTTC
CASSTTGRSDEQYF
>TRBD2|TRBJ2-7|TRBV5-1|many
TGCGCCAGCAGCTGGGGCCCAGCGGGAGAGTACGAGCAGTACTTC
CASSWGPAGEYEQYF
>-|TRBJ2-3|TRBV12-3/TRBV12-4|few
TGTGCCAGCAGTCCCGGGGATACGCAGTATTTT
CASSPGDTQYF
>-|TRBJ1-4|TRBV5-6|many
TGTGCCAGCAGCCGGTGGGGGGCGAACCCCCCGATTTTT
CASSRWGANPPIF
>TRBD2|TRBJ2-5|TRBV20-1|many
TGCAGTGCTGCAAGGGAGGGTCAACAGACCCAGTACTTC
CSAAREGQQTQYF
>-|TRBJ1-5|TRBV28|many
TGTGCCAGCACCGAGAGGGGGGCGCGAGTTGATCAGCCCCAGCATTTT
CASTERGARVDQPQHF
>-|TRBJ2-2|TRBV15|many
TGTGCCACCAGTCGGACTCCGAACACCGGGGAGCTGTTTTTT
CATSRTPNTGELFF
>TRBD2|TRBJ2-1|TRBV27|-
TGTGCCAGCAGTTTTCGAGCGGGATTCAATGAGCAGTTCTTC
CASSFRAGFNEQFF
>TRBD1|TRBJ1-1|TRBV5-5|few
TGTGCCAGCCGCGTGGACAGGGGGACTGAAGCTTTCTTT
CASRVDRGTEAFF
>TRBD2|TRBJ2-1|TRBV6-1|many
TGTGCCAGCAGGATTTCAGAACTAGCGGGAGAGGGGAATGAGCAGTTCTTC
CASRISELAGEGNEQFF
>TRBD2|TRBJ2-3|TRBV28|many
TGTGCCAGCAGTTTCTCGACCGGGAGGGGTCTCACAGATACGCAGTATTTT
CASSFSTGRGLTDTQYF
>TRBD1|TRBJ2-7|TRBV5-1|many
TGCGCCAGCAGCTTGGGGCAGGGGGCGCGGGAGCAGTACTTC
CASSLGQGAREQYF